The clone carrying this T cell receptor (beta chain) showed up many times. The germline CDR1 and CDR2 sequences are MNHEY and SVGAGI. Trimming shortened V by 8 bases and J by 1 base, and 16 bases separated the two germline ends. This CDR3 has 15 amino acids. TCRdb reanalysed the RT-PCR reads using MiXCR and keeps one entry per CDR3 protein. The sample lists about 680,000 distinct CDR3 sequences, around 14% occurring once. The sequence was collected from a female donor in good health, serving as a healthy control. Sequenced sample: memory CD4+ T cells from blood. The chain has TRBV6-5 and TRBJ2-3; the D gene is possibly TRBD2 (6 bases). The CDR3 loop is CASLSGEAGTDTQYF. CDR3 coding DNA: TGTGCCAGCCTTTCGGGGGAAGCGGGCACAGATACGCAGTATTTT.